The clone carrying this T cell receptor (beta chain) turned up a few times. What it binds is unknown. This sample was included in a study of blood T cells in healthy people across ages. For the second PCR, which ran for about 6 to 11 cycles, a sample-barcoded 5' primer and a J-beta primer mix were used. TCRdb re-derived calls from the 5' RACE reads in MiXCR, one entry per CDR3 protein. Of about 1 million distinct CDR3 sequences listed, about 25% are singletons. Points from the study as a whole: Per million T cells, TCR beta diversity dropped roughly linearly as age increased.

The CDR3 is made up of 15 amino acids. Trimming shortened V by 1 base and J by 1 base, and 7 bases separated the two germline ends. CDR1 and CDR2 (germline): LGHNA, YSLEER. Another study also made use of these data, one on T cells of mothers and their children. That study adds: A slight, non-significant increase in overlap was found for related mother-child pairs relative to unrelated pairs.

The receptor was isolated from a girl aged 2 to 10 in good health. Sequencing was carried out using blood. V is TRBV4-3 and J is TRBJ2-2; no clear D. The chain's CDR3 is CASSQGILNTGELFF. The CDR3 DNA sequence: TGCGCCAGCAGCCAAGGGATCTTGAACACCGGGGAGCTGTTTTTT.